Described below is a single T cell receptor (beta chain) sequence and its context. The antigen is not known. Just one base apart from a much larger clone, this may be a read error. CDR3-region Arm-PCR and iRepertoire HTBI primers produced the TCR beta libraries. TCRdb reprocessed the multiplex PCR reads with MiXCR, giving one entry per CDR3 protein. The repertoire consists of 400,000 to 550,000 distinct CDR3 sequences, with roughly 15% occurring once and the leading ten covering less than 30%. The CDR3 has 13 amino acids. Germline V gene data show CDR1 as SGHTA and CDR2 as FQGTGA. This record belongs to a study of regulatory T cells in long-lasting Graves disease. General study results and limits: Persistent Graves' disease cases displayed lower TCR diversity than newly diagnosed ones.

Time point noted: newly diagnosed GD, antithyroid drugs for less than 3 months. Generation of the TCR library employed RNA extracted from PBMCs. Patients with Graves' disease were diagnosed by American Thyroid Association guidelines. The same specimen was also included in a second study, on T cells in Graves' hyperthyroidism and ophthalmopathy. According to that study: Appearing also in blood were most of the thyroid clonotypes expanded above 0.001.

The clonotype originates from a woman aged 18 to 35 with Graves disease. The sequenced sample was peripheral blood mononuclear cells (PBMCs), obtained at new diagnosis, from a patient treated with antithyroid drugs. The chain employs TRBV7-3 and TRBJ2-3, with unresolved D. The CDR3 region is CANSLAHTDTQYF. For the CDR3, the DNA is TGTGCCAACAGCTTAGCCCACACAGATACGCAGTATTTT.